This TCR beta chain was recorded in a study of blood T cell repertoires in COVID-19. TCRdb's copy holds only in-frame clones and misses some; the assay was immunoSEQ multiplex PCR. The repertoire includes 63,000 or so clones, about 86% of them detected once, and roughly 3.6% sits in the top ten. Germline V lookup: CDR1 SGHNT, CDR2 YYREEE (reference sequence). V dropped 4 bases and J dropped 3 bases, with 17 bases sitting between them. This CDR3 is 15 amino acids long. The specimen was peripheral blood. The receptor was isolated from a man between 65 and 85 years old with active COVID-19. The chain carries TRBV5-4 and TRBJ2-7, with no clear D. The CDR3 coding sequence is TGTGCCAGCAGCCCCGGTCAGGCCAGGAACTACGAGCAGTACTTC. It codes for CASSPGQARNYEQYF.